What follows describes a single TCR beta chain. What it binds is unknown. This entry comes from a study of shared clonotypes between healthy human individuals. About the study: The donors, a couple of women and a few men, were aged 18 to 49.

Assay: immunoSEQ multiplex PCR; the TCRdb copy retains only in-frame clones and omits some. The sample lists some 1.4 million clones, roughly 96% occurring once. The germline CDR1 and CDR2 sequences are SGHRS and YFSETQ. Between the trimmed V and J ends, which lost 7 bases and 1 base, there was a span of 11 bases. This CDR3 is built from 13 residues. Study-wide findings and caveats: It was the non-shared clonotypes that had lower generation probabilities than clonotypes shared by all four donors. Shared clonotypes: about 5% naive CD4, around 3.7% naive CD8, less than 2.5% memory CD4, about 0.4% memory CD8. Rarefaction showed sorted-subset sequencing was incomplete despite large depth.

The source is a man aged 25 to 40 in good health. V and J are TRBV5-1 and TRBJ1-1; the D is unclear. The material sequenced was naive CD4+ T cells sorted from blood. Subset: CD45RA+ positively selected. As DNA, the CDR3 is TGCGCCAGCGCCCCCGAATCGAACACTGAAGCTTTCTTT. This encodes CASAPESNTEAFF.